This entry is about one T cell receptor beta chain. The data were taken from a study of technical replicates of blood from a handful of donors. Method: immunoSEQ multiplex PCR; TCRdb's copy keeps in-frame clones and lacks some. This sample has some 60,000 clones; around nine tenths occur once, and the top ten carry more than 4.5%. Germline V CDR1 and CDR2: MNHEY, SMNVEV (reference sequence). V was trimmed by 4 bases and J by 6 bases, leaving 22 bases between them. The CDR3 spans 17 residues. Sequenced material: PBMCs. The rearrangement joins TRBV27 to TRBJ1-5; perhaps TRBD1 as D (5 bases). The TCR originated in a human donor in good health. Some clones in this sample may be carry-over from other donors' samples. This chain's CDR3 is CASSSQRWEKGFQPQHF. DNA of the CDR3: TGTGCCAGCAGTTCCCAAAGGTGGGAAAAGGGGTTTCAGCCCCAGCATTTT.